The entry below gives a single TCR beta chain sequence along with its context. Source study methods: Reference gene primer amplification gave estimated nucleated cell counts. Profiled with immunoSEQ multiplex PCR; TCRdb holds only in-frame clones, not every one. The V and J calls and clone size are taken from that table; D and trimming were inferred from the DNA. The profile covers fewer than 350,000 clones, with roughly 85% appearing a single time and more than 6% taken by the ten largest. V shed 7 bases and J 3 bases; nucleotides not matched to a gene: 5. The CDR3 has 13 amino acids. The data belong to a study of blood T cell repertoires in COVID-19. For the study at large: The United States, Italy and Spain supplied acute and convalescent COVID-19 samples. Nucleic acid was either cDNA or gDNA, and it came from T cells, B-cell-depleted T cells, or PBMCs.

This TCR was sampled from a human donor in a cohort sampled during active COVID-19. The sequenced sample consisted of peripheral blood. The chain joins TRBV12-3 or TRBV12-4 to TRBJ2-7; TRBD1 matches 8 bases. Written as DNA, the CDR3 is TGTGCCAGCAAGACCGGGACAGGCTACGAGCAGTACTTC. Translating it yields CASKTGTGYEQYF.